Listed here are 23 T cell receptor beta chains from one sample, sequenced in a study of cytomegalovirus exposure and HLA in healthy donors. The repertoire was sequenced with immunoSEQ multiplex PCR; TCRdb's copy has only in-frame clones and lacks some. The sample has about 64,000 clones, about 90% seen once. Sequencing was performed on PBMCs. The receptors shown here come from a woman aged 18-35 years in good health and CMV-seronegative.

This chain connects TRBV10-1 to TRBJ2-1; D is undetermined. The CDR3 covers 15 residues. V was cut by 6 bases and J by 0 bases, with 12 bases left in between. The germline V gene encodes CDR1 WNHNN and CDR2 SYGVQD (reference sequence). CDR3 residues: CASSPASSSYNEQFF. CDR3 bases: TGCGCCAGCAGCCCAGCGTCTAGCTCCTACAATGAGCAGTTCTTC.

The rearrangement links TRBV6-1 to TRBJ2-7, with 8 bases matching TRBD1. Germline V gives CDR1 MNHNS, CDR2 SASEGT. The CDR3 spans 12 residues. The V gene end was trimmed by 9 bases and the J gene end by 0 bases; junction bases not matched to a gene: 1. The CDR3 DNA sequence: TGTGCCAGTCAGGGGGCCTCCTACGAGCAGTACTTC. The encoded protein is CASQGASYEQYF.

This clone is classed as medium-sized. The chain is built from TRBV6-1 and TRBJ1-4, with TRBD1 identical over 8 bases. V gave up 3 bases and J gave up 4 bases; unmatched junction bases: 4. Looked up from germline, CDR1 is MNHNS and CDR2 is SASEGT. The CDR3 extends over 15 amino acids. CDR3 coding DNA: TGTGCCAGCAGTGATAACACAGGGGGTAATGAAAAACTGTTTTTT. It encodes CASSDNTGGNEKLFF.

For the CDR3, the DNA is TGTGCCAGCAGCGTGAAGCGGGGGAGCTCCTACAATGAGCAGTTCTTC. As protein: CASSVKRGSSYNEQFF. The V and J genes are TRBV9 and TRBJ2-1; the match to TRBD2 covers 8 bases. V shed 2 bases, J shed 0 bases, and the junction held 4 bases outside the gene matches. The CDR3 spans 16 residues. In germline, CDR1 is SGDLS, CDR2 YYNGEE.

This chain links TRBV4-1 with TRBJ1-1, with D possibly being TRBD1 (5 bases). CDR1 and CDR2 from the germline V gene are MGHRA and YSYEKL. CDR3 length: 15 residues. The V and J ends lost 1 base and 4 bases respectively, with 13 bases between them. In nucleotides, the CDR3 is TGCGCCAGCAGCCAAGGGTCAGGGAGGCGCACTGAAGCTTTCTTT. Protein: CASSQGSGRRTEAFF.

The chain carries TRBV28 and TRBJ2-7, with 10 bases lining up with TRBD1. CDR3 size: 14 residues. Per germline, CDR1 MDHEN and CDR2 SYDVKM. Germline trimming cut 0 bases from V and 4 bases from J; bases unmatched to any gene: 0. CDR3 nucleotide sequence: TGTGCCAGCAGTTTATGGGGACAGGGGTACGAGCAGTACTTC. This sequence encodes CASSLWGQGYEQYF. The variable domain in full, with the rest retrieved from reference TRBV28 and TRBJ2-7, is DVKVTQSSRYLVKRTGEKVFLECVQDMDHENMFWYRQDPGLGLRLIYFSYDVKMKEKGDIPEGYSVSREKKERFSLILESASTNQTSMYLCASSLWGQGYEQYFGPGTRLTVT.

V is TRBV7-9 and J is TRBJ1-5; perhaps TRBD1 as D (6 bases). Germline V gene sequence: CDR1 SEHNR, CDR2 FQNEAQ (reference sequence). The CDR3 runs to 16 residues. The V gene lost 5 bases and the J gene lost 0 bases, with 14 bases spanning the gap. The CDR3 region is CASSDSGTSSNQPQHF. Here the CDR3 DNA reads TGTGCCAGCAGCGACAGTGGGACATCTAGCAATCAGCCCCAGCATTTT.

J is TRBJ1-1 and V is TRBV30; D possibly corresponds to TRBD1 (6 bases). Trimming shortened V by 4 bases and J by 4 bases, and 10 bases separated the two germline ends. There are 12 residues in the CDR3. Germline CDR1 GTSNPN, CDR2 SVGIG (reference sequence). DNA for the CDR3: TGTGCCTGGACGACAGGTCCCACTGAAGCTTTCTTT. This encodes CAWTTGPTEAFF. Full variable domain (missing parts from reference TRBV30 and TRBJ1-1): SQTIHQWPATLVQPVGSPLSLECTVEGTSNPNLYWYRQAAGRGLQLLFYSVGIGQISSEVPQNLSASRPQDRQFILSSKKLLLSDSGFYLCAWTTGPTEAFFGQGTRLTVV.

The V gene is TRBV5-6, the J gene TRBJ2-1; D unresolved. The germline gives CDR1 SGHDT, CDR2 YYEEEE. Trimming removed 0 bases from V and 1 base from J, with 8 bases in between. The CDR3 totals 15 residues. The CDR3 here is CASSLGPSSYNEQFF. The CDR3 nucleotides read TGTGCCAGCAGCTTGGGTCCTAGTTCCTACAATGAGCAGTTCTTC.

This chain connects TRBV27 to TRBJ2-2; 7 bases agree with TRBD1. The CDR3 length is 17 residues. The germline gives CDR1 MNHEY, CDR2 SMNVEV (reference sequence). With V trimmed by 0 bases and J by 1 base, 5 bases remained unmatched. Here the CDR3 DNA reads TGTGCCAGCAGTTTATCGTGGGGACAGCGGAACACCGGGGAGCTGTTTTTT. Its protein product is CASSLSWGQRNTGELFF.

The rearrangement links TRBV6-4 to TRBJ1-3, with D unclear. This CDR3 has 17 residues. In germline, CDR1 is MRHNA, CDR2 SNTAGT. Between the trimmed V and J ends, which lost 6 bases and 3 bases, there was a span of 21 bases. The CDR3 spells CASRPPNLRAGGNTIYF. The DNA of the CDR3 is TGTGCCAGCAGACCCCCTAACTTGAGGGCCGGTGGAAACACCATATATTTT.

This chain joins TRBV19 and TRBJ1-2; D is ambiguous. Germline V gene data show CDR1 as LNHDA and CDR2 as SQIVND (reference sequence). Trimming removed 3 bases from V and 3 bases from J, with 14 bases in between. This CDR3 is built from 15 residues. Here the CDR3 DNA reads TGTGCCAGTAGTATTTCGTCAGGTGCCTACTATGGCTACACCTTC. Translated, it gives CASSISSGAYYGYTF.

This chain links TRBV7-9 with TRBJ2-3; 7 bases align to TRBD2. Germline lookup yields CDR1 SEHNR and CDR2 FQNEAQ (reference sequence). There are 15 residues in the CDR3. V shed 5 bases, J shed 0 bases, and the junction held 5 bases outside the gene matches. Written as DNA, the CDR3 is TGTGCCAGCAGCAGCGGGACTTATAGCACAGATACGCAGTATTTT. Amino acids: CASSSGTYSTDTQYF.

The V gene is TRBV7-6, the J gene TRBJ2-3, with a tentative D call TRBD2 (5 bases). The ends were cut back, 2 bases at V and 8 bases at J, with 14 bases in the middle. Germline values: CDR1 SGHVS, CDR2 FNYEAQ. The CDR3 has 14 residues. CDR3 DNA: TGTGCCAGCAGCTTAATGGACTTCGAGGGTACGCAGTATTTT. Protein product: CASSLMDFEGTQYF.

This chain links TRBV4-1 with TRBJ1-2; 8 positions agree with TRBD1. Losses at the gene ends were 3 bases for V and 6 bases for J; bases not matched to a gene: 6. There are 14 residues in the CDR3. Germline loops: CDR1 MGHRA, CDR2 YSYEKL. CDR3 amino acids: CASSHPGTGNGYTF. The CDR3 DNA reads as TGCGCCAGCAGCCACCCCGGGACAGGTAATGGCTACACCTTC.

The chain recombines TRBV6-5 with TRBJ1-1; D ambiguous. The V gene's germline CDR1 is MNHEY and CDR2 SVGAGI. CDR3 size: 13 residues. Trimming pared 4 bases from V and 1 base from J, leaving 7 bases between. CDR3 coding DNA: TGTGCCAGCAGTTTGAGGGAGAACACTGAAGCTTTCTTT. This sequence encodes CASSLRENTEAFF.

The CDR3 protein is CASSPQGGSPYEQYF. The CDR3 nucleotides are TGTGCCAGCAGTCCGCAGGGCGGGAGCCCCTACGAGCAGTACTTC. The chain couples TRBV6-5 to TRBJ2-7, with 7 bases identical to TRBD2. Germline V gene lookup returns CDR1 MNHEY and CDR2 SVGAGI. V lost 5 bases and J lost 2; bases outside the gene matches: 9. This CDR3 region has 15 residues.

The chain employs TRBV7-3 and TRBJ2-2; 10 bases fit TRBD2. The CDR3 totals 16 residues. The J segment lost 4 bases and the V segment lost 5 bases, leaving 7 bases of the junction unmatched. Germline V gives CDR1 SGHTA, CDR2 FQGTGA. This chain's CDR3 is CASSVGLAEGTGELFF. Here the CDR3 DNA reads TGTGCCAGCAGCGTCGGACTAGCGGAGGGCACCGGGGAGCTGTTTTTT. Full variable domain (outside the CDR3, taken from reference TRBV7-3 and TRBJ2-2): GAGVSQTPSNKVTEKGKYVELRCDPISGHTALYWYRQSLGQGPEFLIYFQGTGAADDSGLPNDRFFAVRPEGSVSTLKIQRTERGDSAVYLCASSVGLAEGTGELFFGEGSRLTVL.

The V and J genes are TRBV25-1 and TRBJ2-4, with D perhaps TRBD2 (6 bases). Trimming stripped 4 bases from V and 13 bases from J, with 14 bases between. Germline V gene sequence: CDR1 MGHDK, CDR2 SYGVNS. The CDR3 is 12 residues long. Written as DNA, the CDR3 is TGTGCCAGCAGTGTCTCAAGCGGGCTACAGTACTTC. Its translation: CASSVSSGLQYF.

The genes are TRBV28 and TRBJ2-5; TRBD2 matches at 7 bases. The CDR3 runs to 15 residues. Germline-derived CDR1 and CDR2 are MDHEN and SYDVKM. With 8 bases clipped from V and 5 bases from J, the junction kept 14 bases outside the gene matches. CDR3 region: CASQLGGIRGETQYF. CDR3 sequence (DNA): TGTGCCAGCCAACTCGGGGGGATTAGAGGGGAGACCCAGTACTTC.

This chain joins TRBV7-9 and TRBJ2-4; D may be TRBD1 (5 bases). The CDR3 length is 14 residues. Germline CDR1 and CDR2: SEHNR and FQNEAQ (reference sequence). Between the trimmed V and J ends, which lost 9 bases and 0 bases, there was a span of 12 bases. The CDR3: CASKTVLAKNIQYF. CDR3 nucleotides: TGTGCCAGTAAGACAGTTCTAGCCAAAAACATTCAGTACTTC.

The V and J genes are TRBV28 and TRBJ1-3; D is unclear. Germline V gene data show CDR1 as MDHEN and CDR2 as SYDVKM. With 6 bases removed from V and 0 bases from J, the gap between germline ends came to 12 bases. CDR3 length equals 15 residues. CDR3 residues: CASSPPRGSGNTIYF. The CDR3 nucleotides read TGTGCCAGCAGCCCCCCGCGAGGCTCTGGAAACACCATATATTTT.

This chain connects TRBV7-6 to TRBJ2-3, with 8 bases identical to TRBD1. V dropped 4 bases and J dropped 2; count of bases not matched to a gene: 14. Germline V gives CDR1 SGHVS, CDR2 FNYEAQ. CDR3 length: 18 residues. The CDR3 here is CASSSWLDRAQFTDTQYF. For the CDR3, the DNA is TGTGCCAGCAGCTCATGGCTGGACAGGGCACAGTTCACAGATACGCAGTATTTT.